This TCR beta chain is from a study of shared clonotypes between healthy human individuals. Donors were Caucasian adults residing in Nashville, Tennessee, USA. The split of CD4+ cells yielded CD45RA+ naive and CD45RA-negative memory subsets. The germline V gene has CDR1 SGHRS and CDR2 YFSETQ. CDR3 size: 15 residues. Trimming cost V 2 bases and J 1 base; bases outside gene matches: 5. Profiling relied on immunoSEQ multiplex PCR, and the TCRdb table lists in-frame clones only, not all of them. The sample lists over a million clones, 75% to 80% occurring once. The sequence was collected from a man between 18 and 35 years old in good health. Some clones in this sample may be carry-over from other donors' samples. The sequencing input was memory CD4+ T cells from PBMCs. Sample subset: CD45RA-negative fraction. The V and J genes are TRBV5-1 and TRBJ2-5; 7 bases align to TRBD2. The CDR3 here is CASSFWASGQETQYF. The CDR3 DNA is TGCGCCAGCAGCTTTTGGGCTAGCGGCCAAGAGACCCAGTACTTC.